Each of the 13 T cell receptor beta chains below was sequenced from the same sample in a study of T-cell memory formation after mild COVID-19. TCRdb ran MiXCR on the 5' RACE reads and lists one entry per CDR3 protein. The table lists hundreds of thousands of distinct CDR3 sequences, about 20% of them singletons, with about 8.7% in the top ten. Sequencing was carried out using PBMCs or a T cell subset sorted from them (not recorded which). The receptors were gathered from an adult woman who had mild COVID-19 (a few samples of this study predate the infection). Cell type and time point are not known.

This clonotype has just a few counts. This chain joins TRBV20-1 and TRBJ1-4; possible D gene TRBD1, 5 bases. The CDR3 has 13 amino acids. Deletions cut 5 bases from V and 5 bases from J, with 12 bases between. CDR1 is DFQATT and CDR2 is SNEGSKA in the germline V gene (reference sequence). The DNA of the CDR3 is TGCAGTGCTCTACAGGTCCCCAATGAAAAACTGTTTTTT. Protein product: CSALQVPNEKLFF.

The chain links TRBV7-2 to TRBJ2-3; TRBD2 matches at 9 bases. J was trimmed by 4 bases and V by 5 bases; bases with no gene match: 7. The CDR3 loop spans 15 amino acids. CDR1 and CDR2 from the germline V gene are SGHTA and FQGNSA. CDR3 DNA: TGTGCCAGCAGCCTACCGACTAGCGGCGCAGATACGCAGTATTTT. It is translated as CASSLPTSGADTQYF.

This clonotype was found a few times. The chain uses TRBV18 and TRBJ2-1, with D possibly being TRBD2 (6 bases). V was shortened by 5 bases and J by 1 base, with 12 bases between the two germline ends. Germline CDR1 and CDR2: KGHSH and LQKENI. This CDR3 contains 15 residues. Here the CDR3 reads CASSGFAGSYNEQFF. CDR3 nucleotides: TGTGCCAGCTCAGGGTTTGCGGGGTCCTACAATGAGCAGTTCTTC.

The rearrangement joins TRBV7-2 to TRBJ1-1; 7 nucleotides match TRBD1. There are 14 residues in the CDR3. The germline V gene has CDR1 SGHTA and CDR2 FQGNSA. J gave up 2 bases and V 2 bases, and 2 bases lay outside the gene matches. The CDR3 DNA follows: TGTGCCAGCAGCTTATGGGACAGCAACACTGAAGCTTTCTTT. Translated, it gives CASSLWDSNTEAFF.

The chain combines TRBV30 with TRBJ1-2; D possibly corresponds to TRBD1 (6 bases). This CDR3 is built from 12 residues. The V and J ends lost 4 bases and 9 bases respectively, with 15 bases between them. Per germline, CDR1 GTSNPN and CDR2 SVGIG (reference sequence). CDR3 nucleotide sequence: TGTGCCTGGACCCGGGACATCAATCGCTACACCTTC. It codes for CAWTRDINRYTF. The variable domain in full, completed from reference TRBV30 and TRBJ1-2, reads SQTIHQWPATLVQPVGSPLSLECTVEGTSNPNLYWYRQAAGRGLQLLFYSVGIGQISSEVPQNLSASRPQDRQFILSSKKLLLSDSGFYLCAWTRDINRYTFGSGTRLTVV.

The V gene is TRBV11-3, the J gene TRBJ2-3; TRBD1 matches 7 bases. Germline V CDR1 and CDR2: SGHNT, YENEEA. V lost 5 bases, J lost 5 bases, and 7 bases stayed unmatched. The CDR3 length is 14 residues. In DNA form, the CDR3 reads TGTGCCAGCAGCCGAGGGGGCAAGGGAGATACGCAGTATTTT. It translates to CASSRGGKGDTQYF.

Remarks on this clonotype: Compared with germline, one end of the junction differs, possibly owing to a read error. V gene TRBV3-1 combines with J gene TRBJ2-2; D is undetermined. The V gene's germline CDR1 is LGHDT and CDR2 YNNKEL (reference sequence). CDR3 length equals 14 residues. The CDR3: CDSSQDLGTGELFF. Written as DNA, the CDR3 is TGTGACAGCAGCCAAGATCTGGGTACCGGGGAGCTGTTTTTT.

The CDR3 sequence: CASSLAPDRIETQYF. For the CDR3, the DNA is TGTGCCAGCAGCTTGGCCCCGGATCGGATAGAGACCCAGTACTTC. The chain is built from TRBV5-4 and TRBJ2-5; D unclear. The CDR3 consists of 15 residues. CDR1 and CDR2 (germline): SGHNT, YYREEE (reference sequence). Trimming cost V 0 bases and J 4 bases, with 13 bases left between them.

The chain combines TRBV20-1 with TRBJ2-5; possibly TRBD1 or TRBD2 for D (5 bases each). The CDR3 is 16 residues long. V was cut by 6 bases and J by 1 base, with 21 bases left in between. From germline, CDR1 is DFQATT and CDR2 SNEGSKA (reference sequence). Here the CDR3 reads CSALKNHRRSQETQYF. Written as DNA, the CDR3 is TGCAGTGCCCTCAAAAACCACAGGAGGAGCCAAGAGACCCAGTACTTC.

The chain links TRBV5-4 to TRBJ2-7; 7 bases are a match to TRBD2. The CDR3 contains 15 residues. CDR1 and CDR2 from the germline V gene are SGHNT and YYREEE (reference sequence). V gave up 2 bases and J gave up 0 bases; unmatched junction bases: 5. The CDR3 spells CASSLAGPVSYEQYF. In DNA form, the CDR3 reads TGTGCCAGCAGCTTAGCGGGACCCGTCTCCTACGAGCAGTACTTC.

V gene TRBV24-1 combines with J gene TRBJ2-3; D not certain. Trimming stripped 8 bases from V and 0 bases from J, with 11 bases between. Looked up from germline, CDR1 is KGHDR and CDR2 is SFDVKD. The length of the CDR3 is 14 residues. CDR3 region: CATKSDGSTDTQYF. The CDR3 DNA reads as TGTGCCACCAAGAGCGATGGGAGCACAGATACGCAGTATTTT.

This clonotype turned up a few times. The chain couples TRBV5-1 to TRBJ1-4, with 10 nucleotides matching TRBD1. Germline V gene sequence: CDR1 SGHRS, CDR2 YFSETQ. Unmatched junction bases numbered 1, after V lost 0 bases and J lost 8 bases. This CDR3 has 14 amino acids. The chain's CDR3 is CASSLGQGAEKLFF. CDR3 sequence (DNA): TGCGCCAGCAGCTTGGGACAGGGGGCAGAAAAACTGTTTTTT.

This clonotype has only a few counts. This chain links TRBV7-3 with TRBJ2-1; the match to TRBD2 covers 7 bases. V gave up 2 bases and J gave up 6 bases; unmatched junction bases: 7. Germline loops: CDR1 SGHTA, CDR2 FQGTGA. CDR3 length equals 15 residues. The CDR3 is CASSLRRERGNEQFF. The CDR3 bases are TGTGCCAGCAGCTTACGGCGGGAGCGGGGCAATGAGCAGTTCTTC. The entire variable domain, with the rest obtained from reference TRBV7-3 and TRBJ2-1, is as follows: GAGVSQTPSNKVTEKGKYVELRCDPISGHTALYWYRQSLGQGPEFLIYFQGTGAADDSGLPNDRFFAVRPEGSVSTLKIQRTERGDSAVYLCASSLRRERGNEQFFGPGTRLTVL.